This TCR beta chain stems from a study of T cell changes during pregnancy in multiple sclerosis. Measured with immunoSEQ multiplex PCR; TCRdb has only the in-frame clones, and not every one. This sample yields around 95,000 clones, of which over 85% are seen a single time; around 1.7% belongs to the top ten. Germline V CDR1 and CDR2: SGHTA, FQGNSA. CDR3 length: 13 amino acids. V lost 4 bases, J lost 13 bases, and 11 bases stayed unmatched. The starting material was peripheral blood, obtained after pregnancy. The receptor comes from a female donor in good health, enrolled as a control in a pregnancy study. This chain joins TRBV7-2 and TRBJ1-2; TRBD1 aligns across 8 bases. CDR3 in amino acids: CASSSDRVSSGTF. The CDR3 nucleotides read TGTGCCAGCAGCTCGGACAGGGTATCGTCGGGCACCTTC.